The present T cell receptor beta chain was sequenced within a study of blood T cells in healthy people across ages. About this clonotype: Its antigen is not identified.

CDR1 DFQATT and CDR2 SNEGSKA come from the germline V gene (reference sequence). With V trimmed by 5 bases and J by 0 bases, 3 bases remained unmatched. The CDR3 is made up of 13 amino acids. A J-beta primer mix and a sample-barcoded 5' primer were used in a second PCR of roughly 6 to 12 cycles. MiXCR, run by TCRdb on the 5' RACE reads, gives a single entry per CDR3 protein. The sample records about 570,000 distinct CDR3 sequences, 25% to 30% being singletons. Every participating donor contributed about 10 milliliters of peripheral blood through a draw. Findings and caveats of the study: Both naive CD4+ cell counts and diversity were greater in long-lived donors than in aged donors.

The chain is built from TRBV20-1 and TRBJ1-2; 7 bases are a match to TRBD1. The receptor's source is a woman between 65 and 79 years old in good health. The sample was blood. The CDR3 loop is CSAYDRANYGYTF. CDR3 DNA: TGCAGTGCTTACGACAGGGCTAACTATGGCTACACCTTC.